The 23 T cell receptor beta chains listed next were all sequenced from one sample in a study of CD8+ T cells in alopecia areata. Described treatment: oral pan-JAK inhibitor, 5-10 mg twice daily. Sequencing used cDNA as its template, made by extracting RNA and reverse transcribing it. Clones were read by immunoSEQ multiplex PCR, and TCRdb kept only the in-frame ones, dropping some. Here the sample spans 90,000 to 130,000 clones, approximately 54% being singletons. This specimen consisted of CD8+ T cells sorted from blood, obtained at week 24, from a patient treated with tofacitinib. These TCRs come from a human donor with alopecia areata.

The chain combines TRBV5-6 with TRBJ2-3; D may match TRBD1 or TRBD2 (6 bases each). The germline V gene has CDR1 SGHDT and CDR2 YYEEEE. V was pared by 6 bases and J by 7 bases, with 12 bases between. The CDR3 extends over 12 amino acids. The CDR3 nucleotides are TGTGCCAGCACCCCCGGGGGCTATACGCAGTATTTT. Protein sequence: CASTPGGYTQYF. The whole variable domain, filled in from reference TRBV5-6 and TRBJ2-3, reads DAGVTQSPTHLIKTRGQQVTLRCSPKSGHDTVSWYQQALGQGPQFIFQYYEEEERQRGNFPDRFSGHQFPNYSSELNVNALLLGDSALYLCASTPGGYTQYFGPGTRLTVL.

This chain links TRBV10-3 with TRBJ2-7; D may be TRBD1 or TRBD2 (6 bases each). The CDR3 runs to 16 residues. Germline V lookup: CDR1 ENHRY, CDR2 SYGVKD. V lost 8 bases, J lost 4 bases, and 24 bases lay in between. The CDR3 is CAIRSLGPGARYEQYF. As DNA, the CDR3 is TGTGCCATCCGAAGTCTCGGTCCGGGGGCCCGTTACGAGCAGTACTTC.

V is TRBV29-1 and J is TRBJ1-2; D gene ambiguous. Germline CDR1 reads SQVTM; CDR2 reads ANQGSEA. The CDR3 runs to 13 residues. V lost 4 bases and J 5 bases, leaving 14 bases between the germline ends. CDR3 amino acids: CSVVLATSYGYTF. For the CDR3, the DNA is TGCAGCGTTGTTTTGGCCACATCTTATGGCTACACCTTC.

J is TRBJ2-7 and V is TRBV30, with D perhaps matching TRBD1 or TRBD2 (6 bases each). The CDR3 loop spans 16 amino acids. V was trimmed by 0 bases and J by 5 bases, leaving 20 bases between them. Germline assignment: CDR1 GTSNPN and CDR2 SVGIG (reference sequence). The CDR3 DNA reads as TGTGCCTGGAGTGTAAATTCGTGGGGGGCAAGAAACGAGCAGTACTTC. Translating it yields CAWSVNSWGARNEQYF.

This CDR3 is CASRRVGSGEKLFF. In DNA, the CDR3 is TGTGCCAGCAGAAGGGTGGGCAGCGGTGAAAAACTGTTTTTT. V usage is TRBV25-1 and J usage is TRBJ1-4; D is uncertain. CDR3 length: 14 amino acids. Trimming removed 6 bases from V and 7 bases from J, with 15 bases in between. CDR1 MGHDK and CDR2 SYGVNS come from the germline V gene. Full variable domain (remainder filled in from reference TRBV25-1 and TRBJ1-4): EADIYQTPRYLVIGTGKKITLECSQTMGHDKMYWYQQDPGMELHLIHYSYGVNSTEKGDLSSESTVSRIRTEHFPLTLESARPSHTSQYLCASRRVGSGEKLFFGSGTQLSVL.

Only a few counts were recorded for this clone. CDR3 in amino acids: CASSARDTYTGELFF. CDR3 sequence (DNA): TGCGCCAGCAGCGCCCGGGACACCTACACCGGGGAGCTGTTTTTT. This chain joins TRBV4-1 and TRBJ2-2; the D gene is possibly TRBD1 (6 bases). This CDR3 contains 15 residues. The germline V gene has CDR1 MGHRA and CDR2 YSYEKL. V shed 5 bases and J shed 3 bases, with 13 bases lying between them.

The genes are TRBV4-1 and TRBJ2-1, with 13 nucleotides matching TRBD2. Trimming removed 2 bases from V and 8 bases from J; junction bases left unmatched: 9. CDR1 and CDR2 (germline): MGHRA, YSYEKL. CDR3 size: 17 residues. The DNA for the CDR3 is TGCGCCAGCAGCCAAACTAGCGGGGGGGCTTTGGTTGATGAGCAGTTCTTC. Translated: CASSQTSGGALVDEQFF.

CDR3: CASSPIVGQETQYF. The CDR3 nucleotides are TGTGCCAGCAGCCCCATAGTGGGGCAAGAGACCCAGTACTTC. The chain carries TRBV7-6 and TRBJ2-5; D ambiguous. CDR3 length: 14 residues. Deletions cut 5 bases from V and 2 bases from J, with 12 bases between. CDR1 is SGHVS, CDR2 FNYEAQ, per germline.

This sequence joins TRBV9 and TRBJ1-5; no definite D call. V dropped 4 bases and J dropped 4 bases, with 6 bases sitting between them. CDR3 size: 12 residues. Germline V gene sequence: CDR1 SGDLS, CDR2 YYNGEE. The CDR3 DNA reads as TGTGCCAGCAGCCCCGGAAATCAGCCCCAGCATTTT. It specifies CASSPGNQPQHF.

The chain employs TRBV6-5 and TRBJ1-5; D unresolved. The CDR3 has 12 amino acids. Trimming stripped 5 bases from V and 9 bases from J, with 11 bases between. Per germline, CDR1 MNHEY and CDR2 SVGAGI. The CDR3 sequence: CASSDPGGPQHF. In DNA form, the CDR3 reads TGTGCCAGCAGTGATCCTGGTGGGCCCCAGCATTTT.

This chain links TRBV7-9 with TRBJ1-1; D gene uncertain. CDR3 size: 15 residues. V was shortened by 5 bases and J by 4 bases, with 17 bases between the two germline ends. Germline CDR1 reads SEHNR; CDR2 reads FQNEAQ (reference sequence). DNA for the CDR3: TGTGCCAGCAGCGAGCTCCTACGAGGTACCACTGAAGCTTTCTTT. It yields the protein CASSELLRGTTEAFF.

The chain uses TRBV27 and TRBJ1-4; D unresolved. The CDR3 consists of 13 residues. Germline V CDR1 and CDR2: MNHEY, SMNVEV (reference sequence). Trimming took 1 base from V and 7 from J, leaving 7 bases between them. CDR3 loop: CASSLWYGEKLFF. The CDR3, as DNA: TGTGCCAGCAGTTTATGGTACGGTGAAAAACTGTTTTTT.

The chain links TRBV27 to TRBJ2-3, with D possibly called TRBD1 or TRBD2 (5 bases each). The CDR3 contains 15 residues. Germline-derived CDR1 and CDR2 are MNHEY and SMNVEV (reference sequence). The germline V and J ends were trimmed by 6 bases and 2 bases, with 15 bases remaining between them. The chain's CDR3 is CASSLRESPTDTQYF. CDR3 sequence (DNA): TGTGCCAGCAGCCTCAGGGAGTCCCCCACAGATACGCAGTATTTT.

This clone has more than one count but fewer than ten. The V call is TRBV16, the J call TRBJ2-2; maybe TRBD1 (6 bases). The CDR3 has 16 amino acids. The germline gives CDR1 KGHSY, CDR2 FQNENV. V lost 1 base to trimming and J lost 4 bases, with 13 bases between them. CDR3 in amino acids: CASSQFGRGTTGELFF. CDR3 in DNA: TGTGCCAGCAGCCAATTTGGCAGGGGAACCACCGGGGAGCTGTTTTTT.

V usage is TRBV6-5 and J usage is TRBJ1-1; D gene unclear. V was clipped by 0 bases and J by 7 bases, with 6 bases between them. Looked up from germline, CDR1 is MNHEY and CDR2 is SVGAGI. CDR3 size: 12 residues. The CDR3 nucleotides read TGTGCCAGCAGTTACTCGGGAGGTGAAGCTTTCTTT. This codes for CASSYSGGEAFF.

This clone was detected only once. The chain is built from TRBV6-5 and TRBJ2-6; maybe TRBD1 (6 bases). This CDR3 contains 15 residues. V lost 7 bases, J lost 4 bases, and 14 bases lay in between. Germline V gene sequence: CDR1 MNHEY, CDR2 SVGAGI. Here the CDR3 reads CASTDSPAGANVLTF. The CDR3 nucleotides read TGTGCCAGCACGGACAGCCCGGCCGGGGCCAACGTCCTGACTTTC.

This clone has just a few counts. J is TRBJ2-5 and V is TRBV4-1; D is possibly TRBD1 (6 bases). Germline assignment: CDR1 MGHRA and CDR2 YSYEKL. The CDR3 extends over 16 amino acids. Trimming pared 7 bases from V and 3 bases from J, leaving 21 bases between. CDR3: CASKQGFGDRKETQYF. Written as DNA, the CDR3 is TGCGCCAGCAAACAGGGTTTCGGGGACCGTAAAGAGACCCAGTACTTC.

The chain links TRBV5-1 to TRBJ2-7; D possibly corresponds to TRBD2 (5 bases). Germline assignment: CDR1 SGHRS and CDR2 YFSETQ. The CDR3 is 11 amino acids. Between the trimmed V and J ends, which lost 4 bases and 6 bases, there was a span of 8 bases. CDR3 sequence: CASSDGVEQYF. The CDR3, as DNA: TGCGCCAGCAGCGACGGGGTCGAGCAGTACTTC. The full variable domain, its missing parts supplied by reference TRBV5-1 and TRBJ2-7, is KAGVTQTPRYLIKTRGQQVTLSCSPISGHRSVSWYQQTPGQGLQFLFEYFSETQRNKGNFPGRFSGRQFSNSRSEMNVSTLELGDSALYLCASSDGVEQYFGPGTRLTVT.

This chain links TRBV2 with TRBJ2-5, with D tentatively TRBD1 (5 bases). Deletions cut 7 bases from V and 2 bases from J, with 8 bases between. Germline V gene lookup returns CDR1 SNHLY and CDR2 FYNNEI. The CDR3 sequence is 12 residues long. CDR3 sequence reads: CASMAGQETQYF. The CDR3 DNA is TGTGCCAGCATGGCAGGGCAAGAGACCCAGTACTTC.

The rearrangement uses TRBV4-3 and TRBJ2-3, with TRBD1 matching over 8 bases. The CDR3 is 17 amino acids. Germline V lookup: CDR1 LGHNA, CDR2 YSLEER. The trim removed 0 bases at V and 0 bases at J, leaving 5 bases unmatched. CDR3 DNA: TGCGCCAGCAGCCAAGATATTAGGACAGGGAGCACAGATACGCAGTATTTT. It is translated as CASSQDIRTGSTDTQYF.

The chain uses TRBV5-6 and TRBJ1-5, with D maybe TRBD1 (5 bases). CDR3 length: 12 residues. Per germline, CDR1 SGHDT and CDR2 YYEEEE. V was clipped by 3 bases and J by 6 bases, with 7 bases between them. CDR3 sequence (DNA): TGTGCCAGCAGCTGGGGGGGTCAGCCCCAGCATTTT. It codes for CASSWGGQPQHF.

The rearrangement uses TRBV7-9 and TRBJ1-2; D is uncertain. Germline V gives CDR1 SEHNR, CDR2 FQNEAQ (reference sequence). The CDR3 runs to 12 residues. V lost 8 bases to trimming and J lost 6 bases, with 13 bases between them. DNA for the CDR3: TGTGCCAGCCAACGGGTCCTCAATGGCTACACCTTC. Residues: CASQRVLNGYTF.

The chain links TRBV5-1 to TRBJ2-5, with 9 bases matching TRBD2. Germline V gene sequence: CDR1 SGHRS, CDR2 YFSETQ. The J segment lost 3 bases and the V segment lost 4 bases, leaving 7 bases of the junction unmatched. The CDR3 has 15 residues. The CDR3 spells CASSRLADPKETQYF. CDR3 nucleotide sequence: TGCGCCAGCAGCCGACTAGCGGACCCCAAAGAGACCCAGTACTTC.